This is a list of T cell receptor beta chains from one sample in a study of T cells in Graves' hyperthyroidism and ophthalmopathy. Via MiXCR, TCRdb re-called the multiplex PCR reads, giving one row per CDR3 protein. The sample shows about 710,000 distinct CDR3 sequences, about 17% of them seen only once. Sequencing used blood. Source of these receptors: a man between 18 and 35 years old with Graves' hyperthyroidism. Both conserved end residues are part of each CDR3. A D gene is named only where the DNA matches it firmly. Size values are once, few and many counts, or a class for expanded clones, and some rows have none.

cdr3_aa | cdr3_nt | j_call | v_call | d_call | clone_size
CSASASGNIDEQFF | TGCAGTGCTAGCGCTAGCGGGAATATCGATGAGCAGTTCTTC | TRBJ2-1 | TRBV20-1 | TRBD2 | NA
CASRGGTGAFWNEQFF | TGCGCCAGCAGGGGAGGGACAGGTGCTTTTTGGAATGAGCAGTTCTTC | TRBJ2-1 | TRBV5-1 | NA | NA
CASSPPSAQFF | TGTGCCAGCAGCCCCCCTAGCGCGCAGTTCTTC | TRBJ2-1 | TRBV2 | NA | many
CSARDPSSGDEQFF | TGCAGTGCTAGAGATCCATCTAGCGGGGATGAGCAGTTCTTC | TRBJ2-1 | TRBV20-1 | TRBD2 | few
CASRDESSYNEQFF | TGTGCCAGCAGGGACGAGAGCTCCTACAATGAGCAGTTCTTC | TRBJ2-1 | TRBV2 | NA | many
CASSQQSLPQFF | TGTGCCAGCAGCCAACAGAGTTTACCGCAGTTCTTC | TRBJ2-1 | TRBV3-1 | NA | few
CAISDSGSTGELFF | TGTGCCATCAGTGATAGCGGGAGCACCGGGGAGCTGTTTTTT | TRBJ2-2 | TRBV10-3 | TRBD2 | NA
CASSLDGYWDNEQFF | TGTGCCAGCAGCTTAGATGGGTACTGGGACAATGAGCAGTTCTTC | TRBJ2-1 | TRBV7-2 | NA | many
CATSGPGQGTHEQYF | TGTGCCACCAGTGGGCCGGGACAGGGAACCCACGAGCAGTACTTC | TRBJ2-7 | TRBV24-1 | TRBD1 | NA
CASNLSSAGSYEQYF | TGTGCCAGCAACCTTTCTTCTGCGGGGAGCTACGAGCAGTACTTC | TRBJ2-7 | TRBV7-9 | NA | NA
CSAPRPAGGTQYF | TGCAGTGCGCCGCGGCCCGCGGGTGGGACCCAGTACTTC | TRBJ2-5 | TRBV20-1 | NA | NA
CASSSTWGGRDSPLHF | TGTGCCAGCAGCTCAACGTGGGGGGGGCGCGATTCACCCCTCCACTTT | TRBJ1-6 | TRBV5-6 | NA | few
CASSRDGSNTGELFF | TGTGCCAGCAGTCGAGACGGTTCGAACACCGGGGAGCTGTTTTTT | TRBJ2-2 | TRBV6-1 | NA | many
CASSVSQSPASQPQHF | TGTGCCAGCAGCGTATCTCAATCCCCGGCCAGCCAGCCCCAGCATTTT | TRBJ1-5 | TRBV5-6 | NA | NA
CASSSVVASETQYF | TGTGCCAGCAGCTCCGTCGTAGCTTCGGAGACCCAGTACTTC | TRBJ2-5 | TRBV11-3 | NA | many
CASSFEDRSYEQYF | TGTGCCAGCAGTTTCGAGGACAGATCCTACGAGCAGTACTTC | TRBJ2-7 | TRBV12-3/TRBV12-4 | NA | many
CASSDLAWQYF | TGTGCCAGCAGTGATCTAGCGTGGCAGTACTTC | TRBJ2-7 | TRBV2 | NA | few
CASRIRSNTEAFF | TGTGCCAGTAGAATAAGATCGAACACTGAAGCTTTCTTT | TRBJ1-1 | TRBV19 | NA | few
CASSQGGLGTVNTEAFF | TGCGCCAGCAGCCAAGGGGGGCTCGGTACAGTGAACACTGAAGCTTTCTTT | TRBJ1-1 | TRBV4-1 | NA | NA
CASSQESSATGHNEKLFF | TGCGCCAGCAGCCAAGAATCTTCCGCGACAGGCCATAATGAAAAACTGTTTTTT | TRBJ1-4 | TRBV4-1 | NA | NA
CSARRRRGPSYEQYF | TGCAGTGCTAGGCGTCGGAGAGGGCCCTCCTACGAGCAGTACTTC | TRBJ2-7 | TRBV20-1 | NA | NA
CSATPGQTFNQPQHF | TGCAGTGCTACCCCGGGACAAACCTTCAATCAGCCCCAGCATTTT | TRBJ1-5 | TRBV20-1 | NA | few
CASSLVGGEGGTQYF | TGTGCCAGCAGCTTAGTGGGGGGAGAGGGAGGGACCCAGTACTTC | TRBJ2-5 | TRBV7-2 | NA | many
CASSRFLGSSYNEQFF | TGTGCCAGCAGCCGCTTCCTAGGGAGCTCCTACAATGAGCAGTTCTTC | TRBJ2-1 | TRBV14 | NA | many
CATSTRGLAATDTQYF | TGTGCCACCAGCACCAGGGGACTAGCGGCAACAGATACGCAGTATTTT | TRBJ2-3 | TRBV15 | TRBD2 | few
CSARLAREPHSNEQFF | TGCAGTGCTAGGTTAGCCCGGGAGCCACATAGCAATGAGCAGTTCTTC | TRBJ2-1 | TRBV20-1 | NA | many
CASSRQGATSYNEQFF | TGTGCCAGCAGTCGACAGGGGGCTACCTCCTACAATGAGCAGTTCTTC | TRBJ2-1 | TRBV6-1 | TRBD1 | many
CAWRKRGNYEQYF | TGTGCCTGGAGGAAGAGAGGAAACTACGAGCAGTACTTC | TRBJ2-7 | TRBV30 | NA | few
CASSTGTSGPNEQFF | TGTGCCAGCTCGACCGGGACTTCGGGGCCAAATGAGCAGTTCTTC | TRBJ2-1 | TRBV2 | NA | many
CASSSWGGGRGNQPQHF | TGTGCCAGTAGTAGTTGGGGGGGCGGCCGGGGTAATCAGCCCCAGCATTTT | TRBJ1-5 | TRBV19 | NA | NA